The 22 T cell receptor beta chains reported below all come from one sample, sequenced in a study of CD8 T cells in ankylosing spondylitis. Each CDR3 protein is one row after TCRdb ran MiXCR on the 5' RACE reads. This sample has just under 550,000 distinct CDR3 sequences, with approximately 12% found just once. Study-wide results and limits: A motif of fewer than ten highly homologous TCR beta variants was seen as apparently characteristic of ankylosing spondylitis blood.

These receptors' antigens are unknown. Sequencing used blood, either unsorted or a sorted T cell fraction (not recorded which). These receptor sequences come from a male donor with ankylosing spondylitis.

This sequence joins TRBV20-1 and TRBJ2-5, with 9 bases aligning to TRBD2. Germline V lookup: CDR1 DFQATT, CDR2 SNEGSKA (reference sequence). V dropped 4 bases and J dropped 8; count of bases not matched to a gene: 8. This CDR3 spans 13 amino acids. As DNA, the CDR3 is TGCAGTGCTATTGGCGGGGGGGCGGGAACCCAGTACTTC. Encoded protein: CSAIGGGAGTQYF.

This clonotype was seen more than once but under ten times. The chain carries TRBV7-9 and TRBJ1-2, with D uncertain. CDR3 length equals 15 residues. CDR1 is SEHNR, CDR2 FQNEAQ, per germline (reference sequence). Trimming stripped 6 bases from V and 3 bases from J, with 17 bases between. CDR3 nucleotides: TGTGCCAGCAGACCGACCGAGAGTATTCACTATGGCTACACCTTC. Its translation is CASRPTESIHYGYTF.

The V call is TRBV12-3 or TRBV12-4, the J call TRBJ2-1; D assignment may be TRBD1 or TRBD2 (5 bases each). V was trimmed by 6 bases and J by 3 bases, leaving 12 bases between them. The CDR3 totals 14 residues. The CDR3 sequence is CASSRDGIYNEQFF. The CDR3 coding sequence is TGTGCCAGCAGCCGGGACGGGATCTACAATGAGCAGTTCTTC.

This clonotype was detected a few times. The genes are TRBV24-1 and TRBJ1-1; D unresolved. The CDR3 length is 13 residues. Trimming removed 8 bases from V and 0 bases from J, with 9 bases in between. The germline V gene encodes CDR1 KGHDR and CDR2 SFDVKD. CDR3 amino acids: CATTGGLNTEAFF. The CDR3, as DNA: TGTGCCACCACAGGCGGCCTGAACACTGAAGCTTTCTTT.

This clonotype was seen only a few times. The CDR3 DNA is TGTGCCAGCAGACCGGGACAGGCGAACACTGAAGCTTTCTTT. Translated: CASRPGQANTEAFF. V and J are TRBV11-2 and TRBJ1-1; 8 positions agree with TRBD1. The germline V gene has CDR1 SGHAT and CDR2 FQNNGV. The CDR3 is 14 amino acids. V trimming: 6 bases; J trimming: 1 base; junction bases outside the gene matches: 4.

This clonotype was seen more than once but under ten times. The chain joins TRBV12-3 or TRBV12-4 to TRBJ1-5; tentative D call: TRBD1 (6 bases). CDR3 length: 14 residues. The germline V and J ends were trimmed by 4 bases and 3 bases, with 10 bases remaining between them. DNA for the CDR3: TGTGCCAGCAGTTCGGACAGCTACAATCAGCCCCAGCATTTT. Residues: CASSSDSYNQPQHF.

This chain connects TRBV2 to TRBJ2-7, with 9 bases fitting TRBD1. The CDR3 totals 13 residues. CDR1 is SNHLY, CDR2 FYNNEI, per germline. The CDR3 sequence: CVSRTGVPYEQYV. CDR3 sequence (DNA): TGTGTCAGCAGGACAGGGGTCCCCTACGAGCAGTACGTC.

This clonotype has at least ten counts. The rearrangement uses TRBV10-3 and TRBJ2-4; TRBD2 might be the D (6 bases). The CDR3 consists of 14 residues. In germline, CDR1 is ENHRY, CDR2 SYGVKD. V was pared by 11 bases and J by 1 base, with 15 bases between. DNA of the CDR3: TGTGCCTTCGTAGCGGAGCGTGCCAAAAACATTCAGTACTTC. As protein: CAFVAERAKNIQYF.

The rearrangement uses TRBV15 and TRBJ2-3; the D is unclear. CDR3 length equals 13 residues. Germline V gives CDR1 LNHNV, CDR2 YYDKDF (reference sequence). Trimming removed 5 bases from V and 2 bases from J, with 8 bases in between. The CDR3 nucleotides are TGTGCCACCAGCCTCGGATACACAGATACGCAGTATTTT. Translation gives CATSLGYTDTQYF.

In this sample, this clonotype turned up once. V is TRBV10-3 and J is TRBJ2-1; 10 bases match TRBD1. CDR3 length: 16 amino acids. V lost 0 bases to trimming and J lost 5 bases; unmatched junction nucleotides: 4. Germline values: CDR1 ENHRY, CDR2 SYGVKD. Here the CDR3 reads CAISESRQGADNEQFF. CDR3 nucleotide sequence: TGTGCCATCAGTGAGTCAAGACAGGGGGCCGACAATGAGCAGTTCTTC.

This rearrangement joins TRBV19 to TRBJ2-2; TRBD2 aligns across 9 bases. Per the germline V gene, CDR1 is LNHDA and CDR2 is SQIVND (reference sequence). The CDR3 has 17 residues. Trimming removed 1 base from V and 6 bases from J; junction bases left unmatched: 9. CDR3 sequence (DNA): TGTGCCAGTAGTATAGCCCCCTCCAGCGGGAGGTCCGGGGAGCTGTTTTTT. It encodes CASSIAPSSGRSGELFF.

This clonotype was seen only a few times. The rearrangement joins TRBV5-1 to TRBJ2-7; either TRBD1 or TRBD2 may fit D (5 bases each). With 5 bases removed from V and 2 bases from J, the gap between germline ends came to 11 bases. Germline V gene sequence: CDR1 SGHRS, CDR2 YFSETQ. The CDR3 length is 13 residues. The CDR3 coding sequence is TGCGCCAGCAGTTGGGACGGGACCTACGAGCAGTACGTC. This gives the protein CASSWDGTYEQYV.

The genes are TRBV19 and TRBJ1-1, with a weak D call TRBD1 (5 bases). CDR3 length equals 15 residues. Germline CDR1 and CDR2: LNHDA and SQIVND (reference sequence). V gave up 7 bases and J gave up 1 base, with 16 bases separating them. CDR3 sequence reads: CASTNTGRENTEAFF. The CDR3 coding sequence is TGTGCCAGTACCAATACAGGTCGGGAGAACACTGAAGCTTTCTTT.

Only a few counts were recorded for this clonotype. V gene TRBV20-1 combines with J gene TRBJ2-1; no clear D. The V end was cut by 5 bases, the J end by 0 bases, with 14 bases between. This CDR3 is 15 amino acids long. Per the germline V gene, CDR1 is DFQATT and CDR2 is SNEGSKA (reference sequence). The CDR3 spells CSASRSLSSYNEQFF. CDR3 coding DNA: TGCAGTGCTTCCCGTTCCCTAAGCTCCTACAATGAGCAGTTCTTC.

This clonotype has a handful of counts. The genes are TRBV18 and TRBJ2-7, with D possibly TRBD1 on 5 matching bases. The CDR3 runs to 14 residues. Trimming took off 6 bases at V and 5 bases at J, with 17 bases between the two ends. The germline CDR1 and CDR2 sequences are KGHSH and LQKENI. The DNA of the CDR3 is TGTGCCAGCTCTGACAGCCAGAGGACCCACGAGCAGTACTTC. This gives the protein CASSDSQRTHEQYF.

The CDR3 reads CASSSWTSGSSDEQYF. The CDR3 DNA follows: TGTGCCAGCAGCTCTTGGACTAGCGGGAGTTCCGACGAGCAGTACTTC. The chain uses TRBV7-8 and TRBJ2-7; 13 nucleotides match TRBD2. The length of the CDR3 is 16 residues. V shed 4 bases and J 5 bases; nucleotides not matched to a gene: 8. The germline gives CDR1 SGHVS, CDR2 FQNEAQ.

The chain uses TRBV7-8 and TRBJ2-5; 10 bases are a match to TRBD2. Trimming at V came to 4 bases and at J to 4 bases, leaving 9 bases not matched to a gene. Germline V lookup: CDR1 SGHVS, CDR2 FQNEAQ. This CDR3 is built from 16 residues. In nucleotides, the CDR3 is TGTGCCAGCAGCTCCAAGGCGAGCGGGAGGGGAGAGACCCAGTACTTC. This codes for CASSSKASGRGETQYF.

The table lists this clonotype with a few counts. The V gene is TRBV10-3, the J gene TRBJ2-1; 8 bases fit TRBD1. Trimming took 6 bases from V and 8 from J; bases not matched to a gene: 3. Per the germline V gene, CDR1 is ENHRY and CDR2 is SYGVKD. The CDR3 covers 12 residues. The CDR3 region has the DNA TGTGCCATCAGGAAACAGGGGGATGAGCAGTTCTTC. Translating it yields CAIRKQGDEQFF.

V gene TRBV7-9 combines with J gene TRBJ1-5; D call uncertain. The CDR3 totals 17 residues. V was pared by 1 base and J by 1 base, with 14 bases between. The V gene's germline CDR1 is SEHNR and CDR2 FQNEAQ (reference sequence). DNA of the CDR3: TGTGCCAGCAGCTTAGGCTCAGGCAGCCTAAGCAATCAGCCCCAGCATTTT. This sequence encodes CASSLGSGSLSNQPQHF.

The gene calls are TRBV15 and TRBJ2-1, with D possibly TRBD2 on 6 matching bases. V lost 0 bases, J lost 15 bases, and 15 bases lay in between. The CDR3 has 13 amino acids. CDR1 and CDR2 (germline): LNHNV, YYDKDF (reference sequence). The CDR3 region is CATSRDQAGFRFF. As DNA, the CDR3 is TGTGCCACCAGCAGAGATCAAGCGGGTTTTCGGTTCTTC.

Only a few counts were recorded for this clonotype. This chain's CDR3 is CSVRADGDWQFF. The CDR3, as DNA: TGCAGCGTTCGAGCTGACGGGGATTGGCAGTTCTTC. The chain has TRBV29-1 and TRBJ2-1, with D possibly TRBD2 on 5 matching bases. CDR3 size: 12 residues. V was shortened by 5 bases and J by 12 bases, with 17 bases between the two germline ends. CDR1 SQVTM and CDR2 ANQGSEA come from the germline V gene.

In this sample, this clonotype turned up a few times. The V call is TRBV20-1, the J call TRBJ2-1, with TRBD2 as a possible D gene (6 bases). The CDR3 contains 13 residues. Per germline, CDR1 DFQATT and CDR2 SNEGSKA (reference sequence). The ends were cut back, 3 bases at V and 8 bases at J, with 14 bases in the middle. The CDR3, as DNA: TGCAGTGCTAGTAGGACTACTTACGATGAGCAGTTCTTC. Its protein product is CSASRTTYDEQFF.